This T cell receptor (beta chain) originates from a study of beta chain features in type 1 diabetes. The CDR3 consists of 12 residues. CDR1 is SQVTM, CDR2 ANQGSEA, per germline. The junction had 2 bases not matched to a gene; V was cut back by 6 bases and J by 3 bases. This clone was observed a handful of times. Expressed TCRB transcripts got sequenced, as all isolated RNA was reverse transcribed. Assay used: immunoSEQ multiplex PCR; TCRdb lists only in-frame clones, some missing. Here the sample spans some 330,000 clones, approximately 10% being singletons. Material: naive CD4+ T cells from blood. The J gene is TRBJ2-7, the V gene TRBV29-1, with 10 positions matching TRBD1. This clonotype was sampled from a woman in her thirties in good health. CDR3 sequence (DNA): TGCAGCGTCCGGACAGGGGGCTACGAGCAGTACTTC. Translation: CSVRTGGYEQYF.